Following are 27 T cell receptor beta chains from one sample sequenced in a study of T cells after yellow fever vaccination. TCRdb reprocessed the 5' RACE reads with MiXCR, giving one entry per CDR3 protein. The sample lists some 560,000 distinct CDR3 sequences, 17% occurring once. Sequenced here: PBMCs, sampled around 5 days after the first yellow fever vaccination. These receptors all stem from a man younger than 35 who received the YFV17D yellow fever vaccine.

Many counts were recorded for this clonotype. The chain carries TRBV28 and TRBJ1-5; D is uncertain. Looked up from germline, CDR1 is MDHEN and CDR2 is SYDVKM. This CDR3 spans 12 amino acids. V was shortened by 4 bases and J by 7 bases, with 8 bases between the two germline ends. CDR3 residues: CASSYYRQPQHF. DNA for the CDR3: TGTGCCAGCAGTTATTACCGGCAGCCCCAGCATTTT. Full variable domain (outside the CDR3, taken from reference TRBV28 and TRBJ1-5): DVKVTQSSRYLVKRTGEKVFLECVQDMDHENMFWYRQDPGLGLRLIYFSYDVKMKEKGDIPEGYSVSREKKERFSLILESASTNQTSMYLCASSYYRQPQHFGDGTRLSIL.

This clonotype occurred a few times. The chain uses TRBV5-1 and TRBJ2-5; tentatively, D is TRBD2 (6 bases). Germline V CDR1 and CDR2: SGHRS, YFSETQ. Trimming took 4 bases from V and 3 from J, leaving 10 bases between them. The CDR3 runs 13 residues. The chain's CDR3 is CASSRGTKETQYF. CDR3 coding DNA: TGCGCCAGCAGCCGCGGGACCAAAGAGACCCAGTACTTC.

CDR3 sequence: CASSLAQGARGDTQYF. For the CDR3, the DNA is TGTGCCAGCAGCTTAGCACAGGGGGCGAGGGGAGATACGCAGTATTTT. This chain uses TRBV7-2 with TRBJ2-3, with 9 nucleotides matching TRBD1. The CDR3 covers 16 residues. Germline V gene lookup returns CDR1 SGHTA and CDR2 FQGNSA. V lost 0 bases, J lost 5 bases, and 6 bases stayed unmatched.

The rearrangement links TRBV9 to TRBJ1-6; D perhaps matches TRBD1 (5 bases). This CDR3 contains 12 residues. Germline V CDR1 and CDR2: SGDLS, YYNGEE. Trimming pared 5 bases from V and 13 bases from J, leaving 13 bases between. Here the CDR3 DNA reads TGTGCCAGCAGTACAGGAATGGGTCCCCTCCACTTT. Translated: CASSTGMGPLHF. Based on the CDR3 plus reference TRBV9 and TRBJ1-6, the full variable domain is DSGVTQTPKHLITATGQRVTLRCSPRSGDLSVYWYQQSLDQGLQFLIQYYNGEERAKGNILERFSAQQFPDLHSELNLSSLELGDSALYFCASSTGMGPLHFGNGTRLTVT.

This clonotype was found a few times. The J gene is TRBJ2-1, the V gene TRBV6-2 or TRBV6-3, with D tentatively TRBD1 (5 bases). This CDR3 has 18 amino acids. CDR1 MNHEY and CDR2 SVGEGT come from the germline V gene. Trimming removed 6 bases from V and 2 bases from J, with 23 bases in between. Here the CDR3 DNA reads TGTGCCAGCAGCCATCCACTTATAACAGGTCGCACCTACAATGAGCAGTTCTTC. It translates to CASSHPLITGRTYNEQFF.

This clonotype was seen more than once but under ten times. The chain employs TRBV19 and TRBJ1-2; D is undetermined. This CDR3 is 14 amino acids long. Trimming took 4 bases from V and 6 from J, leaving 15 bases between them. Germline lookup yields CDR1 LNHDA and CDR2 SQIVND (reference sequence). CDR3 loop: CASSTPGAAHGYTF. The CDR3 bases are TGTGCCAGTAGTACCCCTGGAGCGGCTCATGGCTACACCTTC.

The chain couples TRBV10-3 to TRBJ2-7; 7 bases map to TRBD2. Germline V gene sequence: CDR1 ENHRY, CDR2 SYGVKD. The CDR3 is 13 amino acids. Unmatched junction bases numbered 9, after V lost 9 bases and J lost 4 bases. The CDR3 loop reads CAIAPGGGYEQYF. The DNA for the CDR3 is TGTGCCATAGCCCCGGGCGGGGGATACGAGCAGTACTTC.

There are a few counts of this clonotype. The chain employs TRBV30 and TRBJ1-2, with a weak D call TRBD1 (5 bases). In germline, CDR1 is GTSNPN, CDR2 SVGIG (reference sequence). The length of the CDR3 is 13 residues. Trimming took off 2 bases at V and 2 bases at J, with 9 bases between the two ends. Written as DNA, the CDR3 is TGTGCCTGGAGTTCAGGGAGAAACTATGGCTACACCTTC. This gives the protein CAWSSGRNYGYTF.

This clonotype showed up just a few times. Here the CDR3 DNA reads TGTGCCAGCACCAGGACCAACACCGGGGAGCTGTTTTTT. Translating it yields CASTRTNTGELFF. The chain carries TRBV7-9 and TRBJ2-2; no firm D call. Trimming removed 7 bases from V and 2 bases from J, with 8 bases in between. The CDR3 covers 13 residues. From germline, CDR1 is SEHNR and CDR2 FQNEAQ (reference sequence).

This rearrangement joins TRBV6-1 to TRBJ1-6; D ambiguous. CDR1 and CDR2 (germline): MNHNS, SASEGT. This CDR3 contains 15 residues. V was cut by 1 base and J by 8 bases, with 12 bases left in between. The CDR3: CASSEVLAADSPLHF. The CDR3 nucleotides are TGTGCCAGCAGTGAAGTTTTGGCAGCCGATTCACCCCTCCACTTT.

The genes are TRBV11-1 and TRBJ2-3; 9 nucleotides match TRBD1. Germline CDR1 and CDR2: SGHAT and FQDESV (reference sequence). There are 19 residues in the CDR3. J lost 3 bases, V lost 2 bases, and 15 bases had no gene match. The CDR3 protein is CASSLFSFRDRAGTDTQYF. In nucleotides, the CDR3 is TGTGCCAGCAGCTTATTCTCATTCCGGGACAGGGCCGGTACAGATACGCAGTATTTT. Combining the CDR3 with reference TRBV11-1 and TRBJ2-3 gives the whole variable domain EAEVAQSPRYKITEKSQAVAFWCDPISGHATLYWYRQILGQGPELLVQFQDESVVDDSQLPKDRFSAERLKGVDSTLKIQPAELGDSAMYLCASSLFSFRDRAGTDTQYFGPGTRLTVL.

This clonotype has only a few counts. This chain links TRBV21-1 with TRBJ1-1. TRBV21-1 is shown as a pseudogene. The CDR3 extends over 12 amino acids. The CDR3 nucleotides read TGTGCCAGCAGCAGAGAAGGGAGTGAAGCTTTCTTT. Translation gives CASSREGSEAFF.

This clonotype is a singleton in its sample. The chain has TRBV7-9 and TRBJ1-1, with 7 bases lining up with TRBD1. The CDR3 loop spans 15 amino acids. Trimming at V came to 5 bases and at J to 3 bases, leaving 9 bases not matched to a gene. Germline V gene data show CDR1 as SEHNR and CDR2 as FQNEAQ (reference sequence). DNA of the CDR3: TGTGCCAGCAGCCCAGAGCGGACAGGATACACTGAAGCTTTCTTT. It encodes CASSPERTGYTEAFF.

CDR3 in DNA: TGTGCCAGCAGCACAGGACAGGAGGTGGTCGGGGAGCTGTTTTTT. This translates into CASSTGQEVVGELFF. This rearrangement joins TRBV5-4 to TRBJ2-2; 7 bases fit TRBD1. CDR1 SGHNT and CDR2 YYREEE come from the germline V gene (reference sequence). This CDR3 is built from 15 residues. V trimming: 4 bases; J trimming: 7 bases; junction bases outside the gene matches: 10. The variable domain in full, completed from reference TRBV5-4 and TRBJ2-2, reads ETGVTQSPTHLIKTRGQQVTLRCSSQSGHNTVSWYQQALGQGPQFIFQYYREEENGRGNFPPRFSGLQFPNYSSELNVNALELDDSALYLCASSTGQEVVGELFFGEGSRLTVL.

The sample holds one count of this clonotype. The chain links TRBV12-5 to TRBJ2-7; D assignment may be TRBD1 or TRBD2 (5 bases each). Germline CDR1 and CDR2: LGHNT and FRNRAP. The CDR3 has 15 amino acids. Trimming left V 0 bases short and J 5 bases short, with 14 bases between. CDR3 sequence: CASGLVRVGADEQYF. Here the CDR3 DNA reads TGTGCTAGTGGTTTGGTACGGGTCGGGGCGGACGAGCAGTACTTC.

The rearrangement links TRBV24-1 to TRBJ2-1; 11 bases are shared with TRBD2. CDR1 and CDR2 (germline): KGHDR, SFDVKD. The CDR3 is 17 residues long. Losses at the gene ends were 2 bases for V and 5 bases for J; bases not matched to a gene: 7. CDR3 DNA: TGTGCCACCAGTGATTCTCGGCGACTAGCGGGGAACAATGAGCAGTTCTTC. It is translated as CATSDSRRLAGNNEQFF.

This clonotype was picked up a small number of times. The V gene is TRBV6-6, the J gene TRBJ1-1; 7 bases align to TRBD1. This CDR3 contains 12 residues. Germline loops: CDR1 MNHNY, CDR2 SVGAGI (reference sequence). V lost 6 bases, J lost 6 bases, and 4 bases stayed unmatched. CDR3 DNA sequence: TGTGCCAGCAGGGGACAGTTCCCTGAAGCTTTCTTT. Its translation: CASRGQFPEAFF.

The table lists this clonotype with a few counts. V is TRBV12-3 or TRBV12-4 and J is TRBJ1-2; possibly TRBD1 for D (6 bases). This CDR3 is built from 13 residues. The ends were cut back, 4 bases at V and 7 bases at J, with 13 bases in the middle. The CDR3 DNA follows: TGTGCCAGCAGTTCAGAACAGGGTTTTGGCTACACCTTC. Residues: CASSSEQGFGYTF.

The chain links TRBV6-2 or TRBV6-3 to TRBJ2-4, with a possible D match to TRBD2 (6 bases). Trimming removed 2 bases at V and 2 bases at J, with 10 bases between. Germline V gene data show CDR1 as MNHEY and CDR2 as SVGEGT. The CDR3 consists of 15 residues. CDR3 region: CASSYGGITKNIQYF. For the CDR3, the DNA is TGTGCCAGCAGTTACGGGGGGATAACCAAAAACATTCAGTACTTC.

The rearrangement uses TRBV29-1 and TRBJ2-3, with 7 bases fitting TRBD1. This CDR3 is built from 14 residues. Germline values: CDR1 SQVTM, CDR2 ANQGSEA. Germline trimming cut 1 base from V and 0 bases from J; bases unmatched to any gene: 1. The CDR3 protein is CSVEGDSSTDTQYF. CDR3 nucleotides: TGCAGCGTTGAAGGGGACAGCAGCACAGATACGCAGTATTTT.

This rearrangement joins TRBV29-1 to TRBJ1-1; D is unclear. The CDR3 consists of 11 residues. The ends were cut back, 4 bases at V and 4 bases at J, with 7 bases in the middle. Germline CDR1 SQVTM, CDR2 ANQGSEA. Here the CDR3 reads CSVGAGTEAFF. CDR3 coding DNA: TGCAGCGTTGGAGCGGGCACTGAAGCTTTCTTT.

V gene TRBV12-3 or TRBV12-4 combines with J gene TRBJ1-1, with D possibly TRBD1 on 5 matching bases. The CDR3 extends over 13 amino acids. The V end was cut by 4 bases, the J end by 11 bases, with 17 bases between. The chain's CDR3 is CASSSVGPIEAFF. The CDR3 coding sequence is TGTGCCAGCAGTTCCGTGGGGCCTATTGAGGCTTTCTTT.

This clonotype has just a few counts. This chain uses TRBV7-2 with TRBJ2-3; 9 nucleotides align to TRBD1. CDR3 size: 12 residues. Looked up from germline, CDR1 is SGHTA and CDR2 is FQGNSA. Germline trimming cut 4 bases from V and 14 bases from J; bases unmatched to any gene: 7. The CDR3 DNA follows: TGTGCCAGCAGCTCCGGTGGGACAGGGCTGTATTTT. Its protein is CASSSGGTGLYF.

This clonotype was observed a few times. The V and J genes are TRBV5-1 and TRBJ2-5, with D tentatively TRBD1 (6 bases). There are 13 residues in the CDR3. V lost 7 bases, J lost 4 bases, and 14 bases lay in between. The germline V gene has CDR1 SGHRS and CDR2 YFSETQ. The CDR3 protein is CASHTGLRETQYF. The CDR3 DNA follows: TGCGCCAGCCACACAGGGTTGAGAGAGACCCAGTACTTC.

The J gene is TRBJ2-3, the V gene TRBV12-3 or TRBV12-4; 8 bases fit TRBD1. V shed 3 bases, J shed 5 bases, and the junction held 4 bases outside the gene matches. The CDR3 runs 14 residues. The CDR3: CASSFYTGGDTQYF. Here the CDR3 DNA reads TGTGCCAGCAGTTTTTATACAGGGGGAGATACGCAGTATTTT.

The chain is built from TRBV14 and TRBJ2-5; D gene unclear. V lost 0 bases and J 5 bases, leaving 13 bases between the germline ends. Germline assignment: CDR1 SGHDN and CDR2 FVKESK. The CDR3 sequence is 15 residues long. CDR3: CASSQDFRRAETQYF. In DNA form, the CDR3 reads TGTGCCAGCAGCCAAGATTTTAGGAGAGCGGAGACCCAGTACTTC.

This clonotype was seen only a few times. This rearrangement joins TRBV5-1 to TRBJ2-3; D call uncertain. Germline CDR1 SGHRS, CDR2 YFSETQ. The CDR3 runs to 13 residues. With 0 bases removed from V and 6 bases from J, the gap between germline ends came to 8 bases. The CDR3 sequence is CASSLDFGDTQYF. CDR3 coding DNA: TGCGCCAGCAGCTTGGATTTTGGGGATACGCAGTATTTT.